This TCR beta chain appears in the sequencing data of a study of PD-L1 blockade in urothelial cancer. Study context: Reported median T cell count for blood samples was around 140,000.

Germline V gene sequence: CDR1 SGHNT, CDR2 YYREEE (reference sequence). V lost 3 bases to trimming and J lost 4 bases; unmatched junction nucleotides: 9. The CDR3 is made up of 15 amino acids. The authors spiked synthetic TCR analog templates into each PCR. Assay: immunoSEQ multiplex PCR; the TCRdb copy retains only in-frame clones and omits some. The data hold about 52,000 clones, with about 72% observed a single time. In regard to this clone: The antigen is undetermined.

General observations from the study: Tumor-associated clones in the blood of durable-benefit patients grew more at 3 weeks.

The input for sequencing was PBMCs, taken around atezolizumab (anti-PD-L1) treatment. The TCR sequence derives from a man in his 70s with urothelial cancer. J is TRBJ1-2 and V is TRBV5-4, with 7 positions matching TRBD1. The CDR3 region has the DNA TGTGCCAGCAGCTCCCGGGACAGCGGATTCTATGGCTACACCTTC. Protein sequence: CASSSRDSGFYGYTF.